Listed below are T cell receptor beta chains from one sample, sequenced in a study of T-cell memory formation after mild COVID-19. MiXCR, applied by TCRdb to the 5' RACE reads, yields one record per CDR3 protein. The sample yields roughly 350,000 distinct CDR3 sequences, 25% to 30% seen once. Sample: PBMCs or a T cell subset sorted from them (not recorded which). All receptors come from an adult woman who had mild COVID-19 (a few samples of this study predate the infection). Cell type and time point are not known. Both conserved end residues are part of each CDR3. The D gene is left open where the match is weak. A clone size is listed for some rows: how often the clone was seen (once, few, many), or a class if it is expanded.

J gene: TRBJ2-3; clone size: few; V gene: TRBV9; D gene: .; CDR3 protein: CASSVLGGGDTQYF; CDR3 DNA: TGTGCCAGCAGCGTACTCGGGGGTGGAGATACGCAGTATTTT
J gene: TRBJ2-5; clone size: .; V gene: TRBV7-2; D gene: .; CDR3 protein: CASSSTGTAQETQYF; CDR3 DNA: TGTGCCAGCAGCTCGACCGGGACGGCACAAGAGACCCAGTACTTC
J gene: TRBJ1-1; clone size: few; V gene: TRBV12-3/TRBV12-4; D gene: TRBD1; CDR3 protein: CASSFSGQGFAEAFF; CDR3 DNA: TGTGCCAGCAGTTTTTCGGGACAGGGTTTTGCTGAAGCTTTCTTT
J gene: TRBJ2-5; clone size: few; V gene: TRBV25-1; D gene: .; CDR3 protein: CASSENTQETQYF; CDR3 DNA: TGTGCCAGCAGTGAAAACACCCAAGAGACCCAGTACTTC
J gene: TRBJ1-2; clone size: .; V gene: TRBV5-1; D gene: TRBD1; CDR3 protein: CASSLGQGWVYGYTF; CDR3 DNA: TGCGCCAGCAGCTTGGGACAGGGATGGGTCTATGGCTACACCTTC
J gene: TRBJ2-5; clone size: .; V gene: TRBV5-6; D gene: .; CDR3 protein: CASMTRAEETQYF; CDR3 DNA: TGTGCCAGCATGACGAGGGCGGAAGAGACCCAGTACTTC
J gene: TRBJ1-2; clone size: few; V gene: TRBV6-5; D gene: .; CDR3 protein: CASSYGQNYGYTF; CDR3 DNA: TGTGCCAGCAGTTACGGACAGAACTATGGCTACACCTTC
J gene: TRBJ1-2; clone size: few; V gene: TRBV7-3; D gene: .; CDR3 protein: CASSRGVGYGYTF; CDR3 DNA: TGTGCCAGCAGCCGGGGTGTTGGCTATGGCTACACCTTC
J gene: TRBJ2-1; clone size: .; V gene: TRBV5-1; D gene: TRBD1; CDR3 protein: CASSLGQGAYEQFF; CDR3 DNA: TGCGCCAGCAGCTTGGGACAGGGGGCTTATGAGCAGTTCTTC
J gene: TRBJ1-2; clone size: .; V gene: TRBV7-9; D gene: TRBD1; CDR3 protein: CASSPTETLSGTGSVYGYTF; CDR3 DNA: TGTGCCAGCAGCCCAACCGAAACATTATCCGGGACAGGGAGTGTCTATGGCTACACCTTC
J gene: TRBJ1-1; clone size: .; V gene: TRBV7-8; D gene: .; CDR3 protein: CASSLAPRQGNTEAFF; CDR3 DNA: TGTGCCAGCAGCTTAGCGCCGAGGCAGGGGAACACTGAAGCTTTCTTT
J gene: TRBJ1-2; clone size: .; V gene: TRBV18; D gene: .; CDR3 protein: CASSFTSGDDYGYTF; CDR3 DNA: TGTGCCAGCTCCTTCACCTCAGGGGATGACTATGGCTACACCTTC
J gene: TRBJ1-2; clone size: .; V gene: TRBV20-1; D gene: .; CDR3 protein: CSASSAYGYTF; CDR3 DNA: TGCAGTGCTAGTTCGGCTTATGGCTACACCTTC
J gene: TRBJ1-1; clone size: .; V gene: TRBV7-2; D gene: TRBD1; CDR3 protein: CASSLVGGFDGTEAFF; CDR3 DNA: TGTGCCAGCAGCTTAGTAGGGGGCTTCGATGGCACTGAAGCTTTCTTT
J gene: TRBJ2-3; clone size: .; V gene: TRBV11-2; D gene: .; CDR3 protein: CASSLVPSTIQQYF; CDR3 DNA: TGTGCCAGCAGCTTAGTTCCTAGCACTATACAGCAGTATTTT
J gene: TRBJ2-2; clone size: many; V gene: TRBV6-5; D gene: .; CDR3 protein: CASSYSPTDTGELFF; CDR3 DNA: TGTGCCAGCAGTTACTCCCCGACTGACACCGGGGAGCTGTTTTTT
J gene: TRBJ2-1; clone size: many; V gene: TRBV7-2; D gene: TRBD2; CDR3 protein: CASSSGLAGGEQFF; CDR3 DNA: TGTGCCAGCAGCTCGGGACTAGCGGGAGGGGAGCAGTTCTTC
J gene: TRBJ1-1; clone size: few; V gene: TRBV12-3/TRBV12-4; D gene: .; CDR3 protein: CASSRRSYTEAFF; CDR3 DNA: TGTGCCAGCAGTCGTCGTTCATACACTGAAGCTTTCTTT
J gene: TRBJ2-3; clone size: few; V gene: TRBV11-2; D gene: .; CDR3 protein: CASSLDGPGLAVDTQYF; CDR3 DNA: TGTGCCAGCAGCTTAGATGGGCCGGGACTTGCCGTGGATACGCAGTATTTT
J gene: TRBJ2-2; clone size: many; V gene: TRBV5-1; D gene: TRBD2; CDR3 protein: CASSLTSGNTGELFF; CDR3 DNA: TGTGCCAGCAGCCTGACTAGCGGGAACACCGGGGAGCTGTTTTTT
J gene: TRBJ2-1; clone size: few; V gene: TRBV7-9; D gene: TRBD2; CDR3 protein: CASSPGTTKEFF; CDR3 DNA: TGTGCCAGCAGCCCTGGGACTACGAAGGAGTTCTTC
J gene: TRBJ2-5; clone size: .; V gene: TRBV20-1; D gene: TRBD2; CDR3 protein: CSADSGRKVETQYF; CDR3 DNA: TGCAGTGCAGATAGCGGGAGGAAGGTAGAGACCCAGTACTTC
J gene: TRBJ2-1; clone size: .; V gene: TRBV29-1; D gene: TRBD1; CDR3 protein: CSGTGEDEQFF; CDR3 DNA: TGCAGCGGGACAGGGGAAGATGAGCAGTTCTTC
J gene: TRBJ2-1; clone size: .; V gene: TRBV5-5; D gene: .; CDR3 protein: CASSLAVFQNEQFF; CDR3 DNA: TGTGCCAGCAGCTTGGCAGTCTTTCAGAATGAGCAGTTCTTC
J gene: TRBJ2-1; clone size: few; V gene: TRBV20-1; D gene: TRBD1; CDR3 protein: CSARGQGVHNEQFF; CDR3 DNA: TGCAGTGCTAGGGGACAGGGGGTTCACAATGAGCAGTTCTTC
J gene: TRBJ2-1; clone size: .; V gene: TRBV4-1; D gene: .; CDR3 protein: CASSQDWNEQFF; CDR3 DNA: TGCGCCAGCAGCCAAGATTGGAATGAGCAGTTCTTC
J gene: TRBJ2-7; clone size: .; V gene: TRBV7-6; D gene: TRBD2; CDR3 protein: CASSLAGSSGDLTYEQYF; CDR3 DNA: TGTGCCAGCAGCTTAGCGGGATCTAGCGGGGACTTGACCTACGAGCAGTACTTC
J gene: TRBJ2-4; clone size: .; V gene: TRBV9; D gene: .; CDR3 protein: CASSPGTIQYF; CDR3 DNA: TGTGCCAGCAGCCCCGGAACGATTCAGTACTTC
J gene: TRBJ1-1; clone size: few; V gene: TRBV7-9; D gene: .; CDR3 protein: CASSPPSGLGTEAFF; CDR3 DNA: TGTGCCAGCAGCCCCCCCAGCGGCCTGGGAACTGAAGCTTTCTTT
J gene: TRBJ2-7; clone size: .; V gene: TRBV14; D gene: TRBD1; CDR3 protein: CASSQDLGTGIYEQYF; CDR3 DNA: TGTGCCAGCAGCCAAGATCTTGGGACAGGGATCTACGAGCAGTACTTC
J gene: TRBJ2-3; clone size: few; V gene: TRBV20-1; D gene: TRBD2; CDR3 protein: CSGRRPAGGDTQYF; CDR3 DNA: TGCAGTGGGCGCCGCCCAGCGGGGGGAGATACGCAGTATTTT
J gene: TRBJ2-1; clone size: .; V gene: TRBV7-6; D gene: TRBD2; CDR3 protein: CASSPGLAGGPHEQFF; CDR3 DNA: TGTGCCAGCAGCCCGGGACTAGCGGGAGGGCCTCATGAGCAGTTCTTC
J gene: TRBJ2-1; clone size: .; V gene: TRBV9; D gene: TRBD2; CDR3 protein: CASSVYRDYPRGEQFF; CDR3 DNA: TGTGCCAGCAGCGTATACCGGGACTATCCCCGGGGAGAGCAGTTCTTC
J gene: TRBJ2-7; clone size: .; V gene: TRBV18; D gene: TRBD2; CDR3 protein: CASSGLAGTYEQYF; CDR3 DNA: TGTGCCAGCTCGGGACTAGCGGGGACCTACGAGCAGTACTTC
J gene: TRBJ2-5; clone size: .; V gene: TRBV24-1; D gene: .; CDR3 protein: CATRGAERETQYF; CDR3 DNA: TGTGCCACCAGAGGAGCTGAGCGGGAGACCCAGTACTTC
J gene: TRBJ2-3; clone size: .; V gene: TRBV3-2; D gene: .; CDR3 protein: CASSQGGIGTGVTDTQYF; CDR3 DNA: TGTGCCAGCAGCCAAGGTGGAATAGGGACAGGAGTCACAGATACGCAGTATTTT
J gene: TRBJ2-7; clone size: few; V gene: TRBV5-6; D gene: .; CDR3 protein: CASSLITLRGEGTYEQYF; CDR3 DNA: TGTGCCAGCAGCTTGATTACGCTCAGGGGTGAGGGGACCTACGAGCAGTACTTC
J gene: TRBJ1-2; clone size: .; V gene: TRBV5-1; D gene: .; CDR3 protein: CASSFSLGNINYGYTF; CDR3 DNA: TGCGCCAGCAGCTTCTCCCTTGGGAATATCAACTATGGCTACACCTTC
J gene: TRBJ2-2; clone size: .; V gene: TRBV11-2; D gene: TRBD2; CDR3 protein: CASSLDPLAGTGELFF; CDR3 DNA: TGTGCCAGCAGCTTAGATCCTCTAGCGGGGACCGGGGAGCTGTTTTTT
J gene: TRBJ1-1; clone size: .; V gene: TRBV4-1; D gene: TRBD1; CDR3 protein: CASSHPVKGAGAFF; CDR3 DNA: TGCGCCAGCAGCCATCCCGTCAAGGGGGCAGGCGCTTTCTTT
J gene: TRBJ2-1; clone size: few; V gene: TRBV30; D gene: TRBD2; CDR3 protein: CAWRKRLAVYNEQFF; CDR3 DNA: TGTGCCTGGAGAAAACGACTAGCGGTCTACAATGAGCAGTTCTTC
J gene: TRBJ1-2; clone size: .; V gene: TRBV20-1; D gene: .; CDR3 protein: CSATPAAYGYTF; CDR3 DNA: TGCAGTGCGACGCCCGCTGCCTATGGCTACACCTTC
J gene: TRBJ1-2; clone size: .; V gene: TRBV6-6; D gene: .; CDR3 protein: CASSKDGLYGYTF; CDR3 DNA: TGTGCCAGCAGTAAAGACGGCCTCTATGGCTACACCTTC
J gene: TRBJ1-5; clone size: .; V gene: TRBV19; D gene: .; CDR3 protein: CASTSRGPWNQPQHF; CDR3 DNA: TGTGCCAGTACCTCTCGGGGTCCGTGGAATCAGCCCCAGCATTTT